The TCR beta chain under discussion was sequenced for a study of Ad26.COV2.S vaccination and SARS-CoV-2 variants. Stated treatment: approximately 18 received Ad26.COV2.S at low or high dose, single or two shots; about 5 received placebo; per-sample allocation not given. Material that was analyzed had been drawn on day 63 after the first vaccine or placebo injection. The sample came from a Boston adult aged 18-55 years. V lost 3 bases to trimming and J lost 14 bases, with 14 bases between them. The CDR3 length is 12 residues. Measured with immunoSEQ multiplex PCR; TCRdb has only the in-frame clones, and not every one. Altogether around 270,000 clones are present, approximately 88% being singletons, with the ten largest covering less than 3.5%.

The clonotype was recovered from a person aged 18-60 years who received the Ad26.COV2.S COVID-19 vaccine or a placebo. This material consisted of peripheral blood, taken in a trial of Ad26.COV2.S vaccine versus placebo. The chain carries TRBV12-3 or TRBV12-4 and TRBJ1-5; D might be TRBD1 (6 bases). The CDR3: CASSFGGTSEHF. CDR3 DNA sequence: TGTGCCAGCAGTTTCGGCGGGACATCCGAGCATTTT.